This TCR beta chain came from a study of shared clonotypes between healthy human individuals. Study-level findings and limits: Clonotypes not shared had lower generation probabilities than those common to all four donors. Larger estimated richness was generally recorded for naive subsets relative to memory subsets.

Selected positively for CCR7 and CD45RO-negative, naive CD8 cells excluded terminally differentiated effector memory CD45RA+ cells. Healthy HIV-negative adults without recent acute infections or vaccinations served as donors. Adult Caucasians living in Nashville, Tennessee made up all of the donors. Comments on this clone: What it recognizes is unknown.

Generated by immunoSEQ multiplex PCR, the TCRdb table keeps only in-frame clones and is missing some. The data show about 2 million clones, with about 95% seen just once and 1% to 1.3% held by the top ten. The receptor comes from a man aged 18-30 years in good health. The sequencing sample was made of naive CD8+ T cells sorted from blood.

For the CDR3, the DNA is TGCAGCGCTACGGGGGTCAGGGGTCGGACGAACACTGAAGCTTTCTTT. As protein: CSATGVRGRTNTEAFF. The chain combines TRBV29-1 with TRBJ1-1; D possibly corresponds to TRBD1 (6 bases). V shed 7 bases and J shed 1 base, with 22 bases lying between them. The CDR3 loop spans 16 amino acids. The germline V gene has CDR1 SQVTM and CDR2 ANQGSEA. Filled out from reference TRBV29-1 and TRBJ1-1, the complete variable domain reads SAVISQKPSRDICQRGTSLTIQCQVDSQVTMMFWYRQQPGQSLTLIATANQGSEATYESGFVIDKFPISRPNLTFSTLTVSNMSPEDSSIYLCSATGVRGRTNTEAFFGQGTRLTVV.